Listed here are 32 T cell receptor beta chains from one sample, sequenced in a study of neurological immune-mediated disorders. Using its own MiXCR run on the 5' RACE reads, TCRdb lists one record per CDR3 protein. The repertoire holds tens of thousands of distinct CDR3 sequences, with roughly 6.2% as singletons. Source material: CD8+ T cells from blood. The source is a man younger than 30 in good health.

Only a few counts were recorded for this clonotype. This chain connects TRBV6-1 to TRBJ1-4, with 9 bases that match TRBD1. V dropped 3 bases and J dropped 8; count of bases not matched to a gene: 10. Germline V gene lookup returns CDR1 MNHNS and CDR2 SASEGT. The CDR3 loop spans 16 amino acids. Here the CDR3 DNA reads TGTGCCAGCAGTGAGGAGGCCGGGACAGGGTCCGAAAAACTGTTTTTT. Its protein product is CASSEEAGTGSEKLFF.

This clonotype was counted a few times. The chain carries TRBV19 and TRBJ2-1; 15 positions match TRBD2. The CDR3 runs 17 residues. CDR1 and CDR2 from the germline V gene are LNHDA and SQIVND (reference sequence). V was clipped by 5 bases and J by 2 bases; unmatched bases: 4. The CDR3 bases are TGTGCCAGTAGTTTCGGACTAGCGGGGGGGCCCTACAATGAGCAGTTCTTC. Its translation is CASSFGLAGGPYNEQFF.

Note on this clonotype: Sequence at one end of the junction differs from germline and may be a read error. The J gene is TRBJ1-5, the V gene TRBV10-3; tentatively, D is TRBD1 (6 bases). From germline, CDR1 is ENHRY and CDR2 SYGVKD. The CDR3 runs 18 residues. The CDR3 loop reads CAISESGIQRGAGQPKHF. The CDR3 DNA sequence: TGTGCCATCAGTGAATCGGGGATTCAACGGGGGGCTGGGCAGCCCAAGCATTTT.

This clonotype was observed many times. The chain links TRBV7-9 to TRBJ1-3; D is uncertain. Trimming shortened V by 5 bases and J by 1 base, and 9 bases separated the two germline ends. This CDR3 region has 14 residues. The germline gives CDR1 SEHNR, CDR2 FQNEAQ (reference sequence). The CDR3 DNA sequence: TGTGCCAGCAGCAATTACAGATCTGGAAACACCATATATTTT. It codes for CASSNYRSGNTIYF.

This clonotype was detected many times. V gene TRBV7-6 combines with J gene TRBJ2-7, with D uncertain. The V gene lost 2 bases and the J gene lost 2 bases, with 10 bases spanning the gap. Germline V gene sequence: CDR1 SGHVS, CDR2 FNYEAQ. The CDR3 consists of 14 residues. The CDR3 nucleotides read TGTGCCAGCAGCTTAAATAGGGTTACCTACGAGCAGTACTTC. The encoded protein is CASSLNRVTYEQYF. The entire variable domain, with the rest obtained from reference TRBV7-6 and TRBJ2-7, is as follows: GAGVSQSPRYKVTKRGQDVALRCDPISGHVSLYWYRQALGQGPEFLTYFNYEAQQDKSGLPNDRFSAERPEGSISTLTIQRTEQRDSAMYRCASSLNRVTYEQYFGPGTRLTVT.

This clonotype was observed at least ten times. This rearrangement joins TRBV7-9 to TRBJ1-1, with D possibly being TRBD1 (5 bases). Trimming took 3 bases from V and 5 from J, leaving 13 bases between them. This CDR3 has 14 amino acids. CDR1 is SEHNR and CDR2 is FQNEAQ in the germline V gene (reference sequence). DNA of the CDR3: TGTGCCAGCAGCTTGGGGCAGGGAGAGACTGAAGCTTTCTTT. It codes for CASSLGQGETEAFF.

The table lists this clonotype with many counts. The chain couples TRBV16 to TRBJ2-1; 8 bases agree with TRBD1. V was pared by 1 base and J by 6 bases, with 5 bases of the junction left unmatched. Per germline, CDR1 KGHSY and CDR2 FQNENV. The CDR3 extends over 15 amino acids. CDR3 in amino acids: CASSQYTGGLNEQFF. The CDR3 coding sequence is TGTGCCAGCAGCCAATATACAGGGGGGCTCAATGAGCAGTTCTTC.

The table lists this clonotype with many counts. The gene calls are TRBV14 and TRBJ1-3; D is unresolved. The CDR3 is made up of 14 amino acids. From germline, CDR1 is SGHDN and CDR2 FVKESK. V was pared by 5 bases and J by 5 bases, with 13 bases between. The DNA of the CDR3 is TGTGCCAGCAGCTCCGCGTGGCCGCGAAACACCATATATTTT. Translated: CASSSAWPRNTIYF.

The chain is built from TRBV20-1 and TRBJ2-7; TRBD1 might be the D (5 bases). The CDR3 is 15 amino acids. V lost 2 bases, J lost 2 bases, and 16 bases lay in between. The germline V gene encodes CDR1 DFQATT and CDR2 SNEGSKA (reference sequence). The CDR3 protein is CSARRLDTDAYEQYF. CDR3 DNA: TGCAGTGCTAGAAGGTTGGACACGGATGCCTACGAGCAGTACTTC.

This rearrangement joins TRBV5-1 to TRBJ1-1, with a possible D match to TRBD1 (6 bases). Looked up from germline, CDR1 is SGHRS and CDR2 is YFSETQ. The CDR3 extends over 15 amino acids. V lost 3 bases, J lost 3 bases, and 15 bases lay in between. CDR3 coding DNA: TGCGCCAGCAGCTCGGCAGGGGTTTTGGACACTGAAGCTTTCTTT. This gives the protein CASSSAGVLDTEAFF.

This clonotype was seen a few times. The rearrangement links TRBV4-1 to TRBJ2-7; TRBD1 aligns across 9 bases. The CDR3 extends over 17 amino acids. V lost 0 bases to trimming and J lost 4 bases; unmatched junction nucleotides: 10. Germline values: CDR1 MGHRA, CDR2 YSYEKL. The CDR3 reads CASSQDPTGTGNYEQYF. CDR3 in DNA: TGCGCCAGCAGCCAAGACCCAACCGGGACAGGGAATTACGAGCAGTACTTC.

The genes are TRBV5-6 and TRBJ2-2; 7 bases agree with TRBD2. With 0 bases clipped from V and 2 bases from J, the junction kept 4 bases outside the gene matches. Looked up from germline, CDR1 is SGHDT and CDR2 is YYEEEE. The CDR3 has 16 residues. The CDR3 DNA reads as TGTGCCAGCAGCTTGGAGTTAGCGGGTAACACCGGGGAGCTGTTTTTT. Translating gives CASSLELAGNTGELFF. The full variable domain, rest sourced from reference TRBV5-6 and TRBJ2-2, is DAGVTQSPTHLIKTRGQQVTLRCSPKSGHDTVSWYQQALGQGPQFIFQYYEEEERQRGNFPDRFSGHQFPNYSSELNVNALLLGDSALYLCASSLELAGNTGELFFGEGSRLTVL.

Ten or more counts support this clonotype. The genes are TRBV6-5 and TRBJ1-3; unclear D gene. V lost 4 bases, J lost 2 bases, and 12 bases lay in between. CDR3 length: 15 amino acids. In germline, CDR1 is MNHEY, CDR2 SVGAGI. In nucleotides, the CDR3 is TGTGCCAGCAGTTTTGACAAACTGGCTGGAAACACCATATATTTT. This encodes CASSFDKLAGNTIYF.

This clonotype has at least ten counts. The genes are TRBV13 and TRBJ2-7; D is ambiguous. This CDR3 spans 16 amino acids. Trimming shortened V by 3 bases and J by 2 bases, and 17 bases separated the two germline ends. CDR1 PRHDT and CDR2 FYEKMQ come from the germline V gene (reference sequence). The CDR3 DNA is TGTGCCAGCAGCTTCCTCGAGGACGGAGTGACCTACGAGCAGTACTTC. This translates into CASSFLEDGVTYEQYF.

In this sample, this clonotype turned up many times. The rearrangement uses TRBV2 and TRBJ1-2; no clear D gene. This CDR3 has 10 amino acids. Trimming took 4 bases from V and 14 from J, leaving 11 bases between them. Germline V gene sequence: CDR1 SNHLY, CDR2 FYNNEI. CDR3 in amino acids: CASSGAPGTF. CDR3 DNA sequence: TGTGCCAGCAGTGGAGCCCCCGGTACCTTC.

This clonotype showed up just a few times. The chain has TRBV7-2 and TRBJ2-7; TRBD2 matches at 8 bases. The CDR3 sequence is 16 residues long. CDR1 and CDR2 from the germline V gene are SGHTA and FQGNSA. V lost 4 bases, J lost 0 bases, and 8 bases stayed unmatched. The DNA of the CDR3 is TGTGCCAGCAGCTCCAACCCGAGCGGGGGCTCCTACGAGCAGTACTTC. Its translation is CASSSNPSGGSYEQYF.

This clonotype was detected many times. The CDR3 loop is CASSQAHTNTGELFF. CDR3 nucleotide sequence: TGTGCCAGCAGCCAGGCACATACGAACACCGGGGAGCTGTTTTTT. The V gene is TRBV7-9, the J gene TRBJ2-2; D gene ambiguous. The CDR3 has 15 amino acids. V shed 5 bases and J shed 0 bases, with 10 bases lying between them. Germline V gives CDR1 SEHNR, CDR2 FQNEAQ (reference sequence).

This clonotype was seen ten or more times. The rearrangement uses TRBV5-1 and TRBJ2-7; the D gene is possibly TRBD2 (5 bases). Germline V gene data show CDR1 as SGHRS and CDR2 as YFSETQ. V lost 1 base to trimming and J lost 6 bases, with 8 bases between them. The CDR3 spans 12 residues. The CDR3 region is CASSLLAGEQYF. The CDR3 DNA follows: TGCGCCAGCAGCTTGTTGGCGGGCGAGCAGTACTTC.

This clonotype was seen at least ten times. The chain couples TRBV5-1 to TRBJ1-1; D call uncertain. Germline V gene sequence: CDR1 SGHRS, CDR2 YFSETQ. V dropped 0 bases and J dropped 3 bases, with 6 bases sitting between them. This CDR3 is 13 amino acids long. The CDR3 DNA sequence: TGCGCCAGCAGCTTGGACGGGGACACTGAAGCTTTCTTT. This translates into CASSLDGDTEAFF.

The sample holds many counts of this clonotype. The chain has TRBV7-9 and TRBJ1-4; no reliable D call. The V gene lost 8 bases and the J gene lost 7 bases, with 11 bases spanning the gap. Germline V gene sequence: CDR1 SEHNR, CDR2 FQNEAQ (reference sequence). This CDR3 comprises 12 residues. The chain's CDR3 is CASDLGAEKLFF. The CDR3 coding sequence is TGTGCCAGCGACCTTGGTGCTGAAAAACTGTTTTTT.

At least ten counts were recorded for this clonotype. The chain joins TRBV5-4 to TRBJ2-7; D gene uncertain. The germline V and J ends were trimmed by 1 base and 5 bases, with 10 bases remaining between them. The CDR3 is 13 residues long. The germline CDR1 and CDR2 sequences are SGHNT and YYREEE (reference sequence). DNA for the CDR3: TGTGCCAGCAGCTTGCTTTTGAAGGACGAGCAGTACTTC. Its protein is CASSLLLKDEQYF.

This clonotype was observed at least ten times. V and J are TRBV19 and TRBJ2-3, with TRBD2 matching over 9 bases. This CDR3 is built from 15 residues. V lost 7 bases and J lost 2; bases outside the gene matches: 7. Looked up from germline, CDR1 is LNHDA and CDR2 is SQIVND (reference sequence). CDR3 residues: CASTSGELDTDTQYF. CDR3 in DNA: TGTGCCAGTACTAGCGGGGAACTAGACACAGATACGCAGTATTTT.

The table lists this clonotype with a few counts. This chain connects TRBV15 to TRBJ2-1, with 9 bases fitting TRBD2. CDR3 size: 16 residues. After removal of 5 bases from V and 5 bases from J, the junction contained 10 bases not matched to a gene. CDR1 LNHNV and CDR2 YYDKDF come from the germline V gene (reference sequence). The CDR3 loop reads CATSQPGRGGDNEQFF. CDR3 DNA sequence: TGTGCCACCAGCCAACCAGGGCGGGGGGGGGACAATGAGCAGTTCTTC.

This clonotype has at least ten counts. This chain connects TRBV21-1 to TRBJ2-1; the table's TRBD2 call for D was not verified on the DNA. TRBV21-1 is a known pseudogene. The CDR3 loop spans 17 amino acids. CDR3 residues: CASSKMRATGYEGEQFF. CDR3 bases: TGTGCCAGCAGCAAAATGAGGGCCACAGGGTATGAGGGCGAGCAGTTCTTC.

This clonotype has at least ten counts. V gene TRBV5-5 combines with J gene TRBJ2-6; D perhaps matches TRBD2 (5 bases). The CDR3 length is 17 residues. V lost 5 bases to trimming and J lost 0 bases, with 15 bases between them. The germline V gene encodes CDR1 SGHKS and CDR2 YYEKEE (reference sequence). The CDR3 here is CASRAGSPFSGANVLTF. The CDR3 DNA is TGTGCCAGCAGGGCGGGCAGTCCCTTCTCTGGGGCCAACGTCCTGACTTTC.

This clonotype appeared many times. CDR3 DNA sequence: TGTGCCATCAGTGAATTGGGGAGGCAGGCTGAAAAACTGTTTTTT. Amino acids: CAISELGRQAEKLFF. This chain uses TRBV10-3 with TRBJ1-4; D remains ambiguous. Deletions cut 3 bases from V and 7 bases from J, with 15 bases between. CDR3 length equals 15 residues. Germline values: CDR1 ENHRY, CDR2 SYGVKD.

At least ten counts were recorded for this clonotype. The rearrangement joins TRBV20-1 to TRBJ2-3; TRBD2 agrees at 7 bases. J was trimmed by 0 bases and V by 8 bases; bases with no gene match: 20. CDR1 is DFQATT and CDR2 is SNEGSKA in the germline V gene (reference sequence). The CDR3 is 18 residues long. CDR3 loop: CSHDNLGSGATSTDTQYF. Here the CDR3 DNA reads TGCAGTCACGATAACCTCGGGAGCGGGGCAACAAGCACAGATACGCAGTATTTT.

The table lists this clonotype with many counts. The chain joins TRBV6-4 to TRBJ2-1; the D gene could be TRBD1 or TRBD2 (6 bases each). The CDR3 covers 13 residues. From germline, CDR1 is MRHNA and CDR2 SNTAGT. V gave up 5 bases and J gave up 2 bases, with 7 bases separating them. CDR3 coding DNA: TGTGCCAGCAGTAGGGGGGCCTACAATGAGCAGTTCTTC. This codes for CASSRGAYNEQFF.

Ten or more counts support this clonotype. The chain joins TRBV5-6 to TRBJ2-5, with 9 nucleotides matching TRBD2. V lost 0 bases, J lost 5 bases, and 8 bases stayed unmatched. Germline assignment: CDR1 SGHDT and CDR2 YYEEEE. There are 16 residues in the CDR3. The CDR3 reads CASSLASGDTSETQYF. DNA of the CDR3: TGTGCCAGCAGCTTGGCTAGCGGGGACACTTCGGAGACCCAGTACTTC.

Ten or more counts support this clonotype. The rearrangement links TRBV5-1 to TRBJ2-2, with TRBD1 matching over 10 bases. CDR1 is SGHRS, CDR2 YFSETQ, per germline. V shed 3 bases, J shed 1 base, and the junction held 12 bases outside the gene matches. This CDR3 is built from 19 residues. The CDR3 DNA reads TGCGCCAGCAGCTCGGGAGATAGAGGACAGGGGGTGAACACCGGGGAGCTGTTTTTT. As protein: CASSSGDRGQGVNTGELFF.

This clonotype occurred many times. J is TRBJ1-2 and V is TRBV7-6, with D possibly being TRBD1 (5 bases). V lost 5 bases, J lost 6 bases, and 10 bases lay in between. Germline V gene lookup returns CDR1 SGHVS and CDR2 FNYEAQ. The CDR3 extends over 12 amino acids. The CDR3 nucleotides read TGTGCCAGCAGCCCAGAGGGGAATGGCTACACCTTC. Residues: CASSPEGNGYTF. Supplemented by reference TRBV7-6 and TRBJ1-2, the full variable domain reads GAGVSQSPRYKVTKRGQDVALRCDPISGHVSLYWYRQALGQGPEFLTYFNYEAQQDKSGLPNDRFSAERPEGSISTLTIQRTEQRDSAMYRCASSPEGNGYTFGSGTRLTVV.

This clonotype was seen ten or more times. The chain uses TRBV5-1 and TRBJ2-7; 9 nucleotides agree with TRBD1. Germline CDR1 reads SGHRS; CDR2 reads YFSETQ. This CDR3 is built from 15 residues. V was pared by 2 bases and J by 4 bases, with 7 bases of the junction left unmatched. For the CDR3, the DNA is TGCGCCAGCAGCTTCGGGACAGGGATTACTTACGAGCAGTACTTC. It specifies CASSFGTGITYEQYF. The full variable domain, with the rest looked up from reference TRBV5-1 and TRBJ2-7, is KAGVTQTPRYLIKTRGQQVTLSCSPISGHRSVSWYQQTPGQGLQFLFEYFSETQRNKGNFPGRFSGRQFSNSRSEMNVSTLELGDSALYLCASSFGTGITYEQYFGPGTRLTVT.